Following are 18 T cell receptor beta chains from one sample sequenced in a study of blood T cell repertoires in COVID-19. Sequencing was performed with immunoSEQ multiplex PCR; in TCRdb, only in-frame clones are kept and a portion is missing. The sample gives approximately 140,000 clones, around 88% of which show up once; 1.5% to 1.9% is in the top ten. Material for sequencing was peripheral blood. Every receptor here comes from a woman aged 60-75 years with acute or convalescent COVID-19.

The chain couples TRBV6-4 to TRBJ2-3; TRBD1 is a possible D gene (5 bases). The CDR3 runs 14 residues. V lost 0 bases to trimming and J lost 9 bases, with 13 bases between them. Germline V lookup: CDR1 MRHNA, CDR2 SNTAGT. CDR3 nucleotides: TGTGCCAGCAGTGACTCGACGTTGGGGCGAACGCAGTATTTT. Its translation: CASSDSTLGRTQYF.

The rearrangement links TRBV10-3 to TRBJ1-6; D is unresolved. Trimming removed 2 bases at V and 5 bases at J, with 13 bases between. In germline, CDR1 is ENHRY, CDR2 SYGVKD. The CDR3 is 16 amino acids. The CDR3 DNA reads TGTGCCATCAGTGAGAGGCAGGCCGCGAATAATTCACCCCTCCACTTT. Translated, it gives CAISERQAANNSPLHF.

V and J are TRBV7-8 and TRBJ1-6; 8 bases align to TRBD1. The CDR3 sequence is 17 residues long. The V and J ends lost 5 bases and 7 bases, in that order; junction bases with no gene match: 13. From germline, CDR1 is SGHVS and CDR2 FQNEAQ. The CDR3 DNA reads TGTGCCAGCAGCGAGCCAGGACAGGGCCCGGTCAATTCACCCCTCCACTTT. Amino acid sequence: CASSEPGQGPVNSPLHF.

The chain couples TRBV30 to TRBJ1-4, with 7 nucleotides matching TRBD1. Germline CDR1 GTSNPN, CDR2 SVGIG (reference sequence). The CDR3 spans 13 residues. The V segment lost 6 bases and the J segment 8 bases; nucleotides outside the gene matches: 9. In DNA, the CDR3 is TGTGCCTGCCTGGGACAGCCGGGGGAAAAACTGTTTTTT. This codes for CACLGQPGEKLFF. Full variable domain (outside the CDR3, taken from reference TRBV30 and TRBJ1-4): SQTIHQWPATLVQPVGSPLSLECTVEGTSNPNLYWYRQAAGRGLQLLFYSVGIGQISSEVPQNLSASRPQDRQFILSSKKLLLSDSGFYLCACLGQPGEKLFFGSGTQLSVL.

The chain joins TRBV9 to TRBJ2-3; 10 nucleotides match TRBD2. J was trimmed by 1 base and V by 3 bases; bases with no gene match: 5. The CDR3 loop spans 16 amino acids. Germline V CDR1 and CDR2: SGDLS, YYNGEE. The CDR3 reads CASSETLAGGTDTQYF. As DNA, the CDR3 is TGTGCCAGCAGCGAGACGCTAGCGGGAGGCACAGATACGCAGTATTTT.

J is TRBJ1-5 and V is TRBV6-5; the match to TRBD1 covers 10 bases. The CDR3 is 15 amino acids. In germline, CDR1 is MNHEY, CDR2 SVGAGI. The J segment lost 6 bases and the V segment lost 4 bases, leaving 6 bases of the junction unmatched. For the CDR3, the DNA is TGTGCCAGCAGTTCTCCGGGACAGGGGAGTCAGCCCCAGCATTTT. It is translated as CASSSPGQGSQPQHF.

This rearrangement joins TRBV9 to TRBJ2-2; 10 bases align to TRBD1. Germline loops: CDR1 SGDLS, CDR2 YYNGEE. CDR3 size: 16 residues. V trimming: 3 bases; J trimming: 3 bases; junction bases outside the gene matches: 5. CDR3 protein: CASSDGTGVYTGELFF. CDR3 sequence (DNA): TGTGCCAGCAGCGACGGGACAGGGGTGTACACCGGGGAGCTGTTTTTT.

The chain is built from TRBV7-6 and TRBJ2-1; D perhaps matches TRBD2 (7 bases). The ends were cut back, 5 bases at V and 8 bases at J, with 22 bases in the middle. The CDR3 sequence is 16 residues long. Germline V lookup: CDR1 SGHVS, CDR2 FNYEAQ. The CDR3 here is CASSTLGGLLGDEQFF. The CDR3 DNA reads TGTGCCAGCAGCACCCTCGGGGGGCTCCTAGGGGATGAGCAGTTCTTC. Looking up the rest from reference TRBV7-6 and TRBJ2-1 gives the full variable domain: GAGVSQSPRYKVTKRGQDVALRCDPISGHVSLYWYRQALGQGPEFLTYFNYEAQQDKSGLPNDRFSAERPEGSISTLTIQRTEQRDSAMYRCASSTLGGLLGDEQFFGPGTRLTVL.

This chain connects TRBV9 to TRBJ2-3; 9 bases are shared with TRBD2. Germline CDR1 is SGDLS and CDR2 is YYNGEE. There are 16 residues in the CDR3. After removal of 4 bases from V and 7 bases from J, the junction contained 13 bases not matched to a gene. CDR3 DNA sequence: TGTGCCAGCAGCCTGCGGAGCGGGGGGATCCTAAATACGCAGTATTTT. Protein sequence: CASSLRSGGILNTQYF.

V is TRBV27 and J is TRBJ1-5; 9 bases match TRBD1. The CDR3 contains 16 residues. J was trimmed by 6 bases and V by 5 bases; bases with no gene match: 11. Per germline, CDR1 MNHEY and CDR2 SMNVEV (reference sequence). CDR3 coding DNA: TGTGCCAGCAGTCCCATTCCGGACAGGGGTGGTCAGCCCCAGCATTTT. Protein: CASSPIPDRGGQPQHF.

The chain couples TRBV5-6 to TRBJ1-5; D perhaps matches TRBD1 (5 bases). The CDR3 is 19 amino acids. V lost 3 bases and J 2 bases, leaving 24 bases between the germline ends. Looked up from germline, CDR1 is SGHDT and CDR2 is YYEEEE. CDR3 sequence reads: CASSSLNWDSGKGNQPQHF. The CDR3 coding sequence is TGTGCCAGCAGCTCATTGAATTGGGACTCAGGGAAGGGCAATCAGCCCCAGCATTTT.

This clone was picked up one time. The chain couples TRBV7-6 to TRBJ1-1; a weak D match, TRBD1 (6 bases). The CDR3 spans 14 residues. The V end lost 1 base, the J end lost 7 bases, and 13 bases lay between the germline ends. The germline gives CDR1 SGHVS, CDR2 FNYEAQ. CDR3 bases: TGTGCCAGCAGCTTAGGGGACACAGTTGTTGAAGCTTTCTTT. Residues: CASSLGDTVVEAFF.

The CDR3, as DNA: TGTGCCAGCAGCCAAGTCCCAGGGGTTAACTATGGCTACACCTTC. Its protein product is CASSQVPGVNYGYTF. The V gene is TRBV4-2, the J gene TRBJ1-2, with D perhaps matching TRBD1 (6 bases). Looked up from germline, CDR1 is LGHNA and CDR2 is YNFKEQ. CDR3 length equals 15 residues. V was shortened by 1 base and J by 1 base, with 10 bases between the two germline ends.

The chain is built from TRBV6-5 and TRBJ1-5, with 8 nucleotides matching TRBD1. Germline V gene data show CDR1 as MNHEY and CDR2 as SVGAGI. This CDR3 contains 15 residues. Unmatched junction bases numbered 7, after V lost 5 bases and J lost 4 bases. The CDR3 bases are TGTGCCAGCAGTCCAGAGGACAGGGTTAATCAGCCCCAGCATTTT. Encoded protein: CASSPEDRVNQPQHF.

This sequence joins TRBV28 and TRBJ1-2, with TRBD1 matching 9 bases. V gave up 5 bases and J gave up 4 bases; unmatched junction bases: 5. The germline gives CDR1 MDHEN, CDR2 SYDVKM. CDR3 length: 14 amino acids. CDR3 coding DNA: TGTGCCAGCAGTCGGGGACAGGGTATCTATGGCTACACCTTC. It yields the protein CASSRGQGIYGYTF.

The rearrangement joins TRBV10-3 to TRBJ1-1; 9 bases line up with TRBD1. J lost 4 bases, V lost 3 bases, and 3 bases had no gene match. The CDR3 runs 14 residues. Germline lookup yields CDR1 ENHRY and CDR2 SYGVKD. CDR3 DNA: TGTGCCATCAGTGAAGACAGGGGGATCACTGAAGCTTTCTTT. This codes for CAISEDRGITEAFF.

The chain employs TRBV6-2 or TRBV6-3 and TRBJ1-5; unclear D gene. Deletions cut 4 bases from V and 5 bases from J, with 15 bases between. In germline, CDR1 is MNHEY, CDR2 SVGEGT. This CDR3 is built from 15 residues. The CDR3 region is CASSFFGGMDQPQHF. CDR3 bases: TGTGCCAGCAGTTTTTTTGGAGGGATGGATCAGCCCCAGCATTTT.

This chain uses TRBV28 with TRBJ2-3; D possibly corresponds to TRBD1 (5 bases). Trimming took off 1 base at V and 0 bases at J, with 8 bases between the two ends. CDR1 is MDHEN and CDR2 is SYDVKM in the germline V gene. The CDR3 has 15 amino acids. The DNA of the CDR3 is TGTGCCAGCAGTTTATTTGACAGCAGCACAGATACGCAGTATTTT. Protein sequence: CASSLFDSSTDTQYF. The full variable domain, its missing parts supplied by reference TRBV28 and TRBJ2-3, is DVKVTQSSRYLVKRTGEKVFLECVQDMDHENMFWYRQDPGLGLRLIYFSYDVKMKEKGDIPEGYSVSREKKERFSLILESASTNQTSMYLCASSLFDSSTDTQYFGPGTRLTVL.